This T cell receptor beta chain derives from a study of T cell repertoires in cytomegalovirus infection. Study background: CMV epitopes in the study were HLA-C-restricted (recently identified) and HLA-B-restricted (well studied). Public TCR beta signatures marked donors with CMV infection and the matching HLA.

Points from the study as a whole: HLA-C-restricted CMV clonotypes gave the most frequent clonotype in two of eight donors.

TCRdb re-called the reads with MiXCR, one entry per CDR3 protein. The sample has 200,000 or so distinct CDR3 sequences; 38% are singletons. A note on this clonotype: Its cognate antigen is unknown.

This CDR3 contains 16 residues. Looked up from germline, CDR1 is SNHLY and CDR2 is FYNNEI. The V and J ends lost 2 bases and 5 bases, in that order; junction bases with no gene match: 8. This chain connects TRBV2 to TRBJ2-7; 11 positions match TRBD1. Material: CD8+ T cells from cultured PBMCs, obtained from culture after CMV antigen stimulation. The sequence derives from a human donor in good health (CMV status not recorded). Some clones in this sample may be carry-over from other donors' samples. The DNA of the CDR3 is TGTGCCAGCAGTGAACAGTGGACAGGGGGCCACAACGAGCAGTACTTC. Translation gives CASSEQWTGGHNEQYF.